Following are 8 T cell receptor beta chains from one sample sequenced in a study of blood T cell repertoires in COVID-19. Repertoires were generated with immunoSEQ multiplex PCR, while TCRdb's copy carries only in-frame clones and drops some. This table has 210,000 or so clones, 90% to 95% appearing once. What was sequenced was peripheral blood. The receptors derive from a young man with acute or convalescent COVID-19.

The chain recombines TRBV19 with TRBJ1-3, with 7 bases fitting TRBD1. Losses at the gene ends were 5 bases for V and 11 bases for J; bases not matched to a gene: 12. The CDR3 contains 14 residues. Germline loops: CDR1 LNHDA, CDR2 SQIVND (reference sequence). The CDR3 region is CASSPDRPTRPIYF. CDR3 in DNA: TGTGCCAGTAGTCCGGACAGGCCTACTAGACCCATATATTTT.

The J gene is TRBJ2-5, the V gene TRBV4-1, with D possibly matching TRBD1 (6 bases). The V end lost 5 bases, the J end lost 1 base, and 11 bases lay between the germline ends. The CDR3 contains 14 residues. CDR1 is MGHRA, CDR2 YSYEKL, per germline. CDR3: CASSWGQFQETQYF. In DNA form, the CDR3 reads TGCGCCAGCAGCTGGGGGCAGTTCCAAGAGACCCAGTACTTC.

The V gene is TRBV5-6, the J gene TRBJ1-3; D remains ambiguous. The length of the CDR3 is 14 residues. The V end was cut by 4 bases, the J end by 11 bases, with 19 bases between. Germline V gene data show CDR1 as SGHDT and CDR2 as YYEEEE. CDR3 in amino acids: CASSRTRGSLAIYF. CDR3 DNA sequence: TGTGCCAGCAGCCGGACGAGAGGGAGTTTAGCCATATATTTT.

This chain joins TRBV9 and TRBJ1-1, with unresolved D. CDR1 is SGDLS, CDR2 YYNGEE, per germline. V lost 0 bases and J lost 5, with 11 bases in between. This CDR3 is 14 amino acids long. The CDR3 DNA reads TGTGCCAGCAGCGTAGACTCCCGGAGGACTGAAGCTTTCTTT. Protein product: CASSVDSRRTEAFF. Drawing the rest from reference TRBV9 and TRBJ1-1, the complete variable domain is DSGVTQTPKHLITATGQRVTLRCSPRSGDLSVYWYQQSLDQGLQFLIQYYNGEERAKGNILERFSAQQFPDLHSELNLSSLELGDSALYFCASSVDSRRTEAFFGQGTRLTVV.

The V call is TRBV3-1 (or the pseudogene TRBV3-2), the J call TRBJ2-6; 8 nucleotides line up with TRBD1. The CDR3 contains 17 residues. Looked up from germline, CDR1 is LGHDT and CDR2 is YNNKEL (reference sequence). V lost 1 base and J lost 1; bases outside the gene matches: 3. For the CDR3, the DNA is TGTGCCAGCAGCCAAGGGACAGGGAGGTCTGGGGCCAACGTCCTGACTTTC. Encoded protein: CASSQGTGRSGANVLTF.

V and J are TRBV28 and TRBJ1-5, with TRBD1 identical over 11 bases. CDR1 and CDR2 (germline): MDHEN, SYDVKM. This CDR3 region has 17 residues. The V and J ends lost 2 bases and 6 bases, in that order; junction bases with no gene match: 9. DNA of the CDR3: TGTGCCAGCAGTTTAAATTTCGGGACAGGGGGGGGTCAGCCCCAGCATTTT. Its protein product is CASSLNFGTGGGQPQHF.

The J gene is TRBJ2-7, the V gene TRBV7-8; D might be TRBD1 (5 bases). Trimming cost V 5 bases and J 3 bases, with 14 bases left between them. The CDR3 totals 14 residues. Germline assignment: CDR1 SGHVS and CDR2 FQNEAQ. In nucleotides, the CDR3 is TGTGCCAGCAGCCAGGTGACAGAGAACTACGAGCAGTACTTC. As protein: CASSQVTENYEQYF.

The CDR3 bases are TGCGCCAGCAGCTTGGCAGGGCTACTTAACACTGAAGCTTTCTTT. Its protein product is CASSLAGLLNTEAFF. The gene calls are TRBV5-1 and TRBJ1-1; maybe TRBD1 (5 bases). With 0 bases removed from V and 2 bases from J, the gap between germline ends came to 11 bases. CDR3 length: 15 residues. CDR1 and CDR2 from the germline V gene are SGHRS and YFSETQ.